A single sample gave rise to the 23 T cell receptor beta chains below, sequenced in a study of T cell responses to AZD1222 COVID-19 vaccine. Produced via immunoSEQ multiplex PCR; TCRdb's table is partial and in-frame only. The sample includes fewer than 120,000 clones, roughly 92% seen only once; the top ten take 2.5%. The sequences come from peripheral blood, collected 28 days after the second AZD1222 dose. The receptors stem from an adult who received the AZD1222 COVID-19 vaccine.

The rearrangement links TRBV7-2 to TRBJ2-1, with 8 nucleotides matching TRBD2. Germline V gene data show CDR1 as SGHTA and CDR2 as FQGNSA. V shed 2 bases and J 2 bases; nucleotides not matched to a gene: 5. CDR3 length: 16 amino acids. The CDR3 protein is CASSLRSGGPYNEQFF. The CDR3 DNA reads as TGTGCCAGCAGCTTACGATCGGGGGGGCCCTACAATGAGCAGTTCTTC.

This chain links TRBV21-1 with TRBJ1-5. TRBV21-1 represents a pseudogene. The CDR3 loop spans 14 amino acids. The CDR3 loop reads CASSKAGGSQPQHF. The DNA of the CDR3 is TGTGCCAGCAGCAAAGCGGGGGGAAGTCAGCCCCAGCATTTT.

This clone was counted only a few times. The CDR3 DNA sequence: TGTGCCAGCAGCTTAGGAAGGGGGCGGTTCTATGGCTACACCTTC. It codes for CASSLGRGRFYGYTF. The chain employs TRBV7-2 and TRBJ1-2; 7 positions agree with TRBD1. J was trimmed by 4 bases and V by 1 base; bases with no gene match: 6. Germline values: CDR1 SGHTA, CDR2 FQGNSA. The CDR3 length is 15 residues.

The chain's CDR3 is CASSLRWQQASNYGYTF. The CDR3 DNA is TGTGCCAGCAGTTTAAGGTGGCAACAGGCTTCTAACTATGGCTACACCTTC. The chain couples TRBV27 to TRBJ1-2; perhaps TRBD1 as D (5 bases). V shed 2 bases and J shed 0 bases, with 16 bases lying between them. The CDR3 sequence is 17 residues long. The germline V gene has CDR1 MNHEY and CDR2 SMNVEV (reference sequence).

This clone has more than one count but fewer than ten. This chain uses TRBV30 with TRBJ1-2; D perhaps matches TRBD1 (5 bases). Germline CDR1 GTSNPN, CDR2 SVGIG (reference sequence). CDR3 length equals 13 residues. V was cut by 2 bases and J by 7 bases, with 14 bases left in between. CDR3 region: CAWSMGQGRGYTF. Written as DNA, the CDR3 is TGTGCCTGGAGTATGGGGCAGGGCCGTGGCTACACCTTC.

The rearrangement uses TRBV10-3 and TRBJ1-3, with D unclear. Trimming took off 2 bases at V and 0 bases at J, with 8 bases between the two ends. Germline V gene sequence: CDR1 ENHRY, CDR2 SYGVKD. The CDR3 has 15 residues. CDR3 protein: CAISETYISGNTIYF. DNA for the CDR3: TGTGCCATCAGTGAGACCTACATCTCTGGAAACACCATATATTTT.

The V gene is TRBV5-1, the J gene TRBJ2-7; no firm D call. CDR1 and CDR2 (germline): SGHRS, YFSETQ. V was shortened by 8 bases and J by 5 bases, with 17 bases between the two germline ends. The CDR3 consists of 13 residues. CDR3 nucleotide sequence: TGCGCCAGTTCAGGATCCGTTATGAACGAGCAGTACTTC. It translates to CASSGSVMNEQYF.

V usage is TRBV10-3 and J usage is TRBJ2-1; D may correspond to TRBD1 or TRBD2 (5 bases each). V lost 4 bases to trimming and J lost 0 bases, with 13 bases between them. The CDR3 has 16 amino acids. Per germline, CDR1 ENHRY and CDR2 SYGVKD. This chain's CDR3 is CAISVQGTASYNEQFF. The CDR3 DNA reads TGTGCCATCAGTGTTCAAGGGACGGCCTCCTACAATGAGCAGTTCTTC.

For the CDR3, the DNA is TGTGCCAGCAGTGGAACCTACAGGGGGGCTAATTCACCCCTCCACTTT. It yields the protein CASSGTYRGANSPLHF. The chain recombines TRBV6-1 with TRBJ1-6; 8 bases match TRBD1. Per the germline V gene, CDR1 is MNHNS and CDR2 is SASEGT. Germline trimming cut 4 bases from V and 6 bases from J; bases unmatched to any gene: 8. The CDR3 covers 16 residues.

This clone was seen only once. The chain uses TRBV5-5 and TRBJ2-5; D unresolved. The CDR3 has 13 residues. Trimming took 1 base from V and 5 from J, leaving 9 bases between them. Germline V gene data show CDR1 as SGHKS and CDR2 as YYEKEE (reference sequence). CDR3 amino acids: CASSLRPGETQYF. DNA for the CDR3: TGTGCCAGCAGCTTGAGGCCCGGGGAGACCCAGTACTTC.

CDR3 coding DNA: TGTGCCAGCAGCTCAAACAGGGTTTTATTGTCACCCCTCCACTTT. Its protein product is CASSSNRVLLSPLHF. This chain joins TRBV7-9 and TRBJ1-6; the D gene is possibly TRBD1 (6 bases). Trimming removed 4 bases at V and 10 bases at J, with 17 bases between. The CDR3 runs 15 residues. Per germline, CDR1 SEHNR and CDR2 FQNEAQ (reference sequence).

J is TRBJ2-7 and V is TRBV4-1; no clear D. In germline, CDR1 is MGHRA, CDR2 YSYEKL. Trimming pared 1 base from V and 4 bases from J, leaving 14 bases between. CDR3 length equals 15 residues. DNA for the CDR3: TGCGCCAGCAGCCAAGTGACCCGCTCCGGGTACGAGCAGTACTTC. Its protein product is CASSQVTRSGYEQYF.

This sequence joins TRBV28 and TRBJ1-1, with D tentatively TRBD1 (5 bases). V gave up 6 bases and J gave up 4 bases, with 15 bases separating them. CDR1 and CDR2 from the germline V gene are MDHEN and SYDVKM. CDR3 size: 14 residues. This CDR3 is CASSHFTGGTEAFF. CDR3 DNA: TGTGCCAGCAGCCATTTTACTGGGGGCACTGAAGCTTTCTTT.

The chain uses TRBV3-1 (or the pseudogene TRBV3-2) and TRBJ2-1; weak D call: TRBD1 (5 bases). V was cut by 3 bases and J by 7 bases, with 10 bases left in between. CDR3 size: 13 residues. CDR1 and CDR2 from the germline V gene are LGHDT and YNNKEL (reference sequence). The CDR3 nucleotides are TGTGCCAGCAGCCAGACCCGACAGAATGAGCAGTTCTTC. Residues: CASSQTRQNEQFF.

The CDR3 protein is CASSGGQPPRFF. Written as DNA, the CDR3 is TGTGCCAGCTCAGGGGGACAGCCCCCCCGATTCTTC. This chain joins TRBV18 and TRBJ2-1; 7 positions match TRBD1. The CDR3 totals 12 residues. V was pared by 5 bases and J by 16 bases, with 11 bases of the junction left unmatched. CDR1 is KGHSH, CDR2 LQKENI, per germline.

J is TRBJ1-5 and V is TRBV20-1; the D is unclear. Trimming took off 6 bases at V and 8 bases at J, with 11 bases between the two ends. The CDR3 runs to 11 residues. Germline CDR1 DFQATT, CDR2 SNEGSKA (reference sequence). The CDR3 sequence: CSARLQEPQHF. The DNA of the CDR3 is TGCAGTGCACGCCTCCAAGAGCCCCAGCATTTT.

This clone has a count of ten or more. The chain links TRBV7-6 to TRBJ2-2; D is uncertain. Per germline, CDR1 SGHVS and CDR2 FNYEAQ. The CDR3 sequence is 14 residues long. V gave up 9 bases and J gave up 1 base, with 12 bases separating them. DNA of the CDR3: TGTGCCAGTCACGAGGCCGGGAACACCGGGGAGCTGTTTTTT. Encoded protein: CASHEAGNTGELFF.

The rearrangement links TRBV7-9 to TRBJ1-2; possible D gene TRBD1, 5 bases. CDR3 size: 12 residues. Germline assignment: CDR1 SEHNR and CDR2 FQNEAQ (reference sequence). With 5 bases removed from V and 6 bases from J, the gap between germline ends came to 10 bases. In nucleotides, the CDR3 is TGTGCCAGCAGCCTCACGGGGGATGGCTACACCTTC. This gives the protein CASSLTGDGYTF.

CDR3 DNA: TGTGCCAGCTCACCTCGAACAGGACGAGGAAACACCATATATTTT. Its translation: CASSPRTGRGNTIYF. V is TRBV18 and J is TRBJ1-3, with a tentative D call TRBD1 (5 bases). Germline V gene sequence: CDR1 KGHSH, CDR2 LQKENI. Trimming shortened V by 3 bases and J by 4 bases, and 13 bases separated the two germline ends. The CDR3 is 15 amino acids.

The rearrangement uses TRBV20-1 and TRBJ1-2; D unresolved. Trimming removed 5 bases at V and 1 base at J, with 5 bases between. The CDR3 extends over 11 amino acids. Looked up from germline, CDR1 is DFQATT and CDR2 is SNEGSKA (reference sequence). The CDR3 nucleotides are TGCAGTGCTGGACGTAACTATGGCTACACCTTC. This sequence encodes CSAGRNYGYTF.

The genes are TRBV5-1 and TRBJ1-6; 7 nucleotides agree with TRBD1. The CDR3 spans 15 residues. The trim removed 0 bases at V and 10 bases at J, leaving 7 bases unmatched. Per the germline V gene, CDR1 is SGHRS and CDR2 is YFSETQ. CDR3 loop: CASSLGGQLQSPLHF. The CDR3 DNA reads TGCGCCAGCAGCTTGGGGGGACAGCTTCAATCACCCCTCCACTTT.

V gene TRBV2 combines with J gene TRBJ2-7; TRBD1 is a possible D gene (5 bases). The germline CDR1 and CDR2 sequences are SNHLY and FYNNEI. V lost 5 bases, J lost 2 bases, and 13 bases lay in between. This CDR3 has 14 residues. CDR3 loop: CASSIQDGPYEQYF. In DNA form, the CDR3 reads TGTGCCAGCAGTATACAGGATGGACCCTACGAGCAGTACTTC. Looking up the rest from reference TRBV2 and TRBJ2-7 gives the full variable domain: EPEVTQTPSHQVTQMGQEVILRCVPISNHLYFYWYRQILGQKVEFLVSFYNNEISEKSEIFDDQFSVERPDGSNFTLKIRSTKLEDSAMYFCASSIQDGPYEQYFGPGTRLTVT.

The chain links TRBV7-9 to TRBJ1-4; D perhaps matches TRBD1 (5 bases). The CDR3 has 15 residues. Germline CDR1 is SEHNR and CDR2 is FQNEAQ (reference sequence). Trimming pared 4 bases from V and 7 bases from J, leaving 16 bases between. CDR3 sequence: CASSSGQGSIEKLFF. CDR3 DNA sequence: TGTGCCAGCAGCTCTGGGCAGGGCAGTATTGAAAAACTGTTTTTT.